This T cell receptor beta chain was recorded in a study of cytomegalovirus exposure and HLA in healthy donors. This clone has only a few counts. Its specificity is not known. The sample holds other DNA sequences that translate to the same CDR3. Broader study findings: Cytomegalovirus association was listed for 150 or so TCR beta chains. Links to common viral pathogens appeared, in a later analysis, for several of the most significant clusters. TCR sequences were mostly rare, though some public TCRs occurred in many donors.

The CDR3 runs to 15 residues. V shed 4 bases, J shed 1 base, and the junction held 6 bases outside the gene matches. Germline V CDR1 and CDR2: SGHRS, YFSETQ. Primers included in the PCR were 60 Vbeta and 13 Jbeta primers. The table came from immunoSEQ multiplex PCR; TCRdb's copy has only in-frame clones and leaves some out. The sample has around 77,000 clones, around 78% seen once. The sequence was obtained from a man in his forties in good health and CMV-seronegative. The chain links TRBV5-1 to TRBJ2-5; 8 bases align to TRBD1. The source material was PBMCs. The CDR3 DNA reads TGCGCCAGCAGCGATGGACAGGGTGGCCAAGAGACCCAGTACTTC. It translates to CASSDGQGGQETQYF.